These 15 T cell receptor beta chains came from one sample sequenced in a study of beta chain features in type 1 diabetes. The sequenced template was cDNA made from the entire isolated RNA. Method: immunoSEQ multiplex PCR; TCRdb's copy keeps in-frame clones and lacks some. Of around 260,000 clones listed, about 23% were seen once; the top ten hold around 0.012%. These receptors lack a known antigen. Findings of the study overall: Researchers report that Type 1 diabetes patients had moderately but significantly shorter TCRB CDR3s across all four CD4+ subsets.

Sequencing input: naive CD4+ T cells from blood. These receptors all come from a woman in her twenties or thirties with type 1 diabetes.

The CDR3 nucleotides read TGCGCCAGCAGCTTCGACAGGGCCGGCTACACCTTC. Protein sequence: CASSFDRAGYTF. The chain couples TRBV5-1 to TRBJ1-2; 7 bases agree with TRBD1. V gave up 2 bases and J gave up 8 bases; unmatched junction bases: 3. In germline, CDR1 is SGHRS, CDR2 YFSETQ. This CDR3 contains 12 residues.

This clone has just a few counts. V usage is TRBV29-1 and J usage is TRBJ2-3; 9 bases match TRBD2. Trimming cost V 4 bases and J 5 bases; bases outside gene matches: 7. The germline CDR1 and CDR2 sequences are SQVTM and ANQGSEA. The CDR3 is made up of 14 amino acids. This CDR3 reads CSVVGGRVGDTQYF. The CDR3 DNA is TGCAGCGTTGTCGGCGGGAGGGTCGGAGATACGCAGTATTTT.

The gene calls are TRBV30 and TRBJ1-2; TRBD1 agrees at 7 bases. The germline gives CDR1 GTSNPN, CDR2 SVGIG (reference sequence). CDR3 length equals 12 residues. J lost 5 bases, V lost 1 base, and 1 base had no gene match. CDR3 protein: CAWSEQGYGYTF. DNA for the CDR3: TGTGCCTGGAGTGAACAGGGGTATGGCTACACCTTC.

This clone has more than one count but fewer than ten. The V and J genes are TRBV30 and TRBJ2-3; no clear D gene. Germline V gene lookup returns CDR1 GTSNPN and CDR2 SVGIG (reference sequence). Trimming removed 2 bases at V and 5 bases at J, with 8 bases between. CDR3 length equals 12 residues. The CDR3, as DNA: TGTGCCTGGAGTCCACTACTAGATACGCAGTATTTT. It yields the protein CAWSPLLDTQYF.

This clone was recorded a few times. The genes are TRBV19 and TRBJ1-2; D call uncertain. The CDR3 contains 11 residues. The germline CDR1 and CDR2 sequences are LNHDA and SQIVND (reference sequence). The germline V and J ends were trimmed by 6 bases and 6 bases, with 8 bases remaining between them. The CDR3 protein is CASRISDGYTF. The CDR3 bases are TGTGCCAGTAGAATCTCGGATGGCTACACCTTC.

In its sample, this clone was seen a few times. The rearrangement uses TRBV4-2 and TRBJ1-2; D may be TRBD1 (5 bases). The V gene lost 3 bases and the J gene lost 3 bases, with 8 bases spanning the gap. This CDR3 is 13 amino acids long. Germline assignment: CDR1 LGHNA and CDR2 YNFKEQ. The CDR3 DNA sequence: TGTGCCAGCAGCCAGACAGATGACTATGGCTACACCTTC. This sequence encodes CASSQTDDYGYTF.

This sequence joins TRBV5-1 and TRBJ1-2, with 10 bases identical to TRBD1. The CDR3 has 14 amino acids. V was clipped by 4 bases and J by 8 bases; unmatched bases: 8. CDR1 is SGHRS, CDR2 YFSETQ, per germline. CDR3 protein: CASSRDRGLSGYTF. The CDR3, as DNA: TGCGCCAGCAGCCGGGACAGGGGCCTAAGCGGCTACACCTTC. The full variable domain, in which reference TRBV5-1 and TRBJ1-2 provide the parts outside the CDR3, is KAGVTQTPRYLIKTRGQQVTLSCSPISGHRSVSWYQQTPGQGLQFLFEYFSETQRNKGNFPGRFSGRQFSNSRSEMNVSTLELGDSALYLCASSRDRGLSGYTFGSGTRLTVV.

This clone has a handful of counts. V is TRBV29-1 and J is TRBJ2-1; D unresolved. The CDR3 contains 14 residues. Germline CDR1 is SQVTM and CDR2 is ANQGSEA. V lost 5 bases to trimming and J lost 3 bases, with 14 bases between them. The CDR3 region is CSVTSLVLYNEQFF. As DNA, the CDR3 is TGCAGCGTTACGTCCCTAGTCCTCTACAATGAGCAGTTCTTC.

This clone was recorded a few times. V and J are TRBV5-4 and TRBJ2-1; 10 nucleotides match TRBD2. J gave up 8 bases and V 0 bases, and 8 bases lay outside the gene matches. This CDR3 region has 16 residues. Germline V gene lookup returns CDR1 SGHNT and CDR2 YYREEE (reference sequence). CDR3 nucleotide sequence: TGTGCCAGCAGCTTGGTAAGGGCTAGCGGGAGCTATGAGCAGTTCTTC. Translating it yields CASSLVRASGSYEQFF.

This clone was counted only a few times. Other DNA sequences in the sample encode the same CDR3. This sequence joins TRBV7-2 and TRBJ2-1, with 8 bases fitting TRBD2. V was pared by 3 bases and J by 3 bases, with 1 base of the junction left unmatched. The CDR3 is made up of 14 amino acids. Germline CDR1 reads SGHTA; CDR2 reads FQGNSA. As DNA, the CDR3 is TGTGCCAGCAGCTTTAGCGGGGTCTACAATGAGCAGTTCTTC. Protein: CASSFSGVYNEQFF. The variable domain in full, completed from reference TRBV7-2 and TRBJ2-1, reads GAGVSQSPSNKVTEKGKDVELRCDPISGHTALYWYRQSLGQGLEFLIYFQGNSAPDKSGLPSDRFSAERTGGSVSTLTIQRTQQEDSAVYLCASSFSGVYNEQFFGPGTRLTVL.

This clone has more than one count but fewer than ten. In the same sample, other DNA sequences code for this CDR3. CDR3: CASSLGQVTYEQYF. In DNA, the CDR3 is TGCGCCAGCAGCTTGGGACAGGTGACCTACGAGCAGTACTTC. The chain combines TRBV5-1 with TRBJ2-7; possibly TRBD1 for D (6 bases). V was trimmed by 0 bases and J by 2 bases, leaving 9 bases between them. The CDR3 runs to 14 residues. Looked up from germline, CDR1 is SGHRS and CDR2 is YFSETQ. The entire variable domain, with the rest obtained from reference TRBV5-1 and TRBJ2-7, is as follows: KAGVTQTPRYLIKTRGQQVTLSCSPISGHRSVSWYQQTPGQGLQFLFEYFSETQRNKGNFPGRFSGRQFSNSRSEMNVSTLELGDSALYLCASSLGQVTYEQYFGPGTRLTVT.

J is TRBJ2-3 and V is TRBV29-1; 10 bases align to TRBD2. CDR3 length: 15 amino acids. Trimming cost V 4 bases and J 3 bases; bases outside gene matches: 7. Per the germline V gene, CDR1 is SQVTM and CDR2 is ANQGSEA. CDR3: CSVAYSSGSTDTQYF. Here the CDR3 DNA reads TGCAGCGTTGCATACTCTAGCGGGAGTACAGATACGCAGTATTTT.

The chain is built from TRBV5-1 and TRBJ2-1; 10 bases align to TRBD2. This CDR3 contains 14 residues. V gave up 2 bases and J gave up 9 bases; unmatched junction bases: 5. From germline, CDR1 is SGHRS and CDR2 YFSETQ. The CDR3 sequence: CASSFLAGDGEQFF. CDR3 DNA: TGCGCCAGCAGCTTCCTAGCGGGAGACGGTGAGCAGTTCTTC.

The J gene is TRBJ2-1, the V gene TRBV29-1; the D gene is possibly TRBD1 (6 bases). Looked up from germline, CDR1 is SQVTM and CDR2 is ANQGSEA. V was shortened by 8 bases and J by 9 bases, with 23 bases between the two germline ends. This CDR3 comprises 14 residues. The CDR3 DNA is TGCAGCTCCGGGACATCAAACACGTACGGTGAGCAGTTCTTC. Its protein product is CSSGTSNTYGEQFF.

J is TRBJ1-1 and V is TRBV7-8, with 9 nucleotides matching TRBD1. In germline, CDR1 is SGHVS, CDR2 FQNEAQ. The CDR3 has 15 amino acids. Trimming removed 5 bases from V and 1 base from J; junction bases left unmatched: 5. This chain's CDR3 is CASSPRTGENTEAFF. The CDR3 DNA sequence: TGTGCCAGCAGCCCCCGGACAGGGGAGAACACTGAAGCTTTCTTT.